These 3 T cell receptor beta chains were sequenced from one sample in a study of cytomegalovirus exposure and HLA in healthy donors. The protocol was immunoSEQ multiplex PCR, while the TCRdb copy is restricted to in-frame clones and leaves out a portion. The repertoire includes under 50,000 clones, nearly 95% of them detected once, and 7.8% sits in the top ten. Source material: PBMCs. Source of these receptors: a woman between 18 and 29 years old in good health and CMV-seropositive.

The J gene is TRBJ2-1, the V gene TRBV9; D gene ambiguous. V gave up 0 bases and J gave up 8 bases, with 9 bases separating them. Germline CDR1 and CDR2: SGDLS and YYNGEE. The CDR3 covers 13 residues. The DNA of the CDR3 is TGTGCCAGCAGCGTAGGAAGCGCGGATGAGCAGTTCTTC. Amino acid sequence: CASSVGSADEQFF. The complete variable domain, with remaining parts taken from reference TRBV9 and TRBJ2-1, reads DSGVTQTPKHLITATGQRVTLRCSPRSGDLSVYWYQQSLDQGLQFLIQYYNGEERAKGNILERFSAQQFPDLHSELNLSSLELGDSALYFCASSVGSADEQFFGPGTRLTVL.

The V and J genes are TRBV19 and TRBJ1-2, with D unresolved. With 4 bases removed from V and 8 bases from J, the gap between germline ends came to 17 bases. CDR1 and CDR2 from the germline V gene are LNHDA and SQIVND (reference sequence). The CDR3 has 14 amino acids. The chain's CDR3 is CASSNRERDWGYTF. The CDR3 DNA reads TGTGCCAGTAGTAACCGCGAGCGGGATTGGGGCTACACCTTC.

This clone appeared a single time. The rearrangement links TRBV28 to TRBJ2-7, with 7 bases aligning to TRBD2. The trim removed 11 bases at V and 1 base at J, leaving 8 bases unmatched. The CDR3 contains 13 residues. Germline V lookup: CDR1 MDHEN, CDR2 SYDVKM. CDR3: CAARLAGSYEQYF. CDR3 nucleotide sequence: TGTGCCGCCCGACTAGCCGGATCCTACGAGCAGTACTTC.